This note documents a single T cell receptor (beta chain) sequence. Its target is unknown. Using immunoSEQ multiplex PCR, the repertoire was profiled, and TCRdb retains in-frame clones only, with some absent. The repertoire holds about 97,000 clones, with roughly 91% as singletons. The sample belongs to a study of T cell responses to AZD1222 COVID-19 vaccine. For the study at large: Second-dose groups at about 4 or about 12 weeks were pooled.

Study-level points and caveats: Spike-specific TCR breadth rose after two AZD1222 doses, and depth rose as well. Clonal diversity may have been underestimated in mostly white British donors. Only a handful of people who got AZD1222 tested seropositive at baseline.

This material consisted of peripheral blood, taken on day 0 of AZD1222 vaccination. The source is an adult in good health.

The CDR3, as DNA: TGCGCCAGCAGCCAAGTACGTAGGGGAGAGACCCAGTACTTC. This translates into CASSQVRRGETQYF. The V gene is TRBV4-3, the J gene TRBJ2-5, with a tentative D call TRBD1 (5 bases). V dropped 1 base and J dropped 4 bases, with 10 bases sitting between them. The CDR3 extends over 14 amino acids. In germline, CDR1 is LGHNA, CDR2 YSLEER.